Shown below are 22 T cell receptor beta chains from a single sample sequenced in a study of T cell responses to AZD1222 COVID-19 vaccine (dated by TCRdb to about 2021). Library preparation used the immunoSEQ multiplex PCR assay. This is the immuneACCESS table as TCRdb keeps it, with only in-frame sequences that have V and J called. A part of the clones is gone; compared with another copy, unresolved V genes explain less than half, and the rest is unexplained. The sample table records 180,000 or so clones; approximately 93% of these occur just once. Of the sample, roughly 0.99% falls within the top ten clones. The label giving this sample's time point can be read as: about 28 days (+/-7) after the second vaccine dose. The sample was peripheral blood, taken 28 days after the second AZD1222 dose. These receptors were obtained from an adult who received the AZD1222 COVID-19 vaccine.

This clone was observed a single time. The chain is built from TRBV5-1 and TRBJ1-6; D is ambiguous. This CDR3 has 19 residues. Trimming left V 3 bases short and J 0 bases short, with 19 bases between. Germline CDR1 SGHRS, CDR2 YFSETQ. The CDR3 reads CASSSGRAPTHSYNSPLHF. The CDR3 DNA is TGCGCCAGCAGCTCCGGGCGAGCGCCGACCCACTCCTATAATTCACCCCTCCACTTT.

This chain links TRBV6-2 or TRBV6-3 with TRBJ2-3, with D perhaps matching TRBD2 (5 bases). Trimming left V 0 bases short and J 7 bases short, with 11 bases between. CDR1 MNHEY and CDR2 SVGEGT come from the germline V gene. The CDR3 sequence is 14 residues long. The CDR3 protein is CASSYSSGTNTQYF. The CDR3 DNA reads TGTGCCAGCAGTTACTCCTCGGGAACCAATACGCAGTATTTT.

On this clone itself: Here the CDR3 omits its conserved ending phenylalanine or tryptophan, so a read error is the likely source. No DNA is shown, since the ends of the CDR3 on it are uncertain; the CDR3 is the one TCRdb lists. The CDR3 sequence: CAIGGHGMGC. The gene calls are TRBV19 and TRBJ2-7; the table's TRBD2 call for D was not verified on the DNA. The CDR3 contains 10 residues when both ends are counted. Germline loops: CDR1 LNHDA, CDR2 SQIVND (reference sequence).

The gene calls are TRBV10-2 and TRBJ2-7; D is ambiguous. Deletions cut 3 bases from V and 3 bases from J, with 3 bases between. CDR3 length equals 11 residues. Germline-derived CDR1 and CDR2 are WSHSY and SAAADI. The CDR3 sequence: CASSDVYEQYF. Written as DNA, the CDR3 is TGCGCCAGCAGTGATGTCTACGAGCAGTACTTC.

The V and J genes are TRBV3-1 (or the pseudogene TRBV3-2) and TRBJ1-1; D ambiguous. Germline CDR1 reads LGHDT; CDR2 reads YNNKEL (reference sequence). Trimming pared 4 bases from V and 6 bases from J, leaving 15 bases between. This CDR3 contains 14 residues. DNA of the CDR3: TGTGCCAGCAGCCGAAATAGCAGGATCGCTGAAGCTTTCTTT. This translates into CASSRNSRIAEAFF.

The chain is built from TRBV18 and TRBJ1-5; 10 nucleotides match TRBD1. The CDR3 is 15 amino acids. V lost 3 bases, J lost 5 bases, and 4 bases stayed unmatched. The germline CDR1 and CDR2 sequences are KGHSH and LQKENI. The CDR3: CASSPLGTGDQPQHF. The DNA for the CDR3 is TGTGCCAGCTCACCTTTGGGGACAGGGGATCAGCCCCAGCATTTT.

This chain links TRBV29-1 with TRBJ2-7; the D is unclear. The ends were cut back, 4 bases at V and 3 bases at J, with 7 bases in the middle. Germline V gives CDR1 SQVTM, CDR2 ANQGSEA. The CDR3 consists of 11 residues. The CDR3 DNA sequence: TGCAGCGTTGGCCTCAGCTACGAGCAGTACTTC. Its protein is CSVGLSYEQYF.

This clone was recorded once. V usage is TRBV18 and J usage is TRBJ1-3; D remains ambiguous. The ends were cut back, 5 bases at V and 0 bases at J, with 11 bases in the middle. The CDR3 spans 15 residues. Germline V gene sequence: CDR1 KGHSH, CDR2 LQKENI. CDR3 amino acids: CASSTADTSGNTIYF. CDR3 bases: TGTGCCAGCTCAACGGCAGACACCTCTGGAAACACCATATATTTT.

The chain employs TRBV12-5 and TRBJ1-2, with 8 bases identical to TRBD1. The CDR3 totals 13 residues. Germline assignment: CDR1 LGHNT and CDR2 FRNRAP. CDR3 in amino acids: CASNPGGGYGYTF. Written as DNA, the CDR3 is TGTGCCTCCAACCCAGGGGGCGGCTATGGCTACACCTTC.

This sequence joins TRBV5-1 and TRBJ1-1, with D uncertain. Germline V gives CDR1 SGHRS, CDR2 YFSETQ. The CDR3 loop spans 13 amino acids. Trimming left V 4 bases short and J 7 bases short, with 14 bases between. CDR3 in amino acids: CASSPRREGEAFF. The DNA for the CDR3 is TGCGCCAGCAGCCCCCGGAGGGAAGGTGAAGCTTTCTTT.

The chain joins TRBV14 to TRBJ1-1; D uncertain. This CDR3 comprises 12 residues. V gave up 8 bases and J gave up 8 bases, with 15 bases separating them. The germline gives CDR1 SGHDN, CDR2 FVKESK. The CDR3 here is CASGMARGEAFF. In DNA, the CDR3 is TGTGCCAGCGGTATGGCACGAGGGGAAGCTTTCTTT. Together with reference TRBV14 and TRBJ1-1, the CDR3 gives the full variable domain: EAGVTQFPSHSVIEKGQTVTLRCDPISGHDNLYWYRRVMGKEIKFLLHFVKESKQDESGMPNNRFLAERTGGTYSTLKVQPAELEDSGVYFCASGMARGEAFFGQGTRLTVV.

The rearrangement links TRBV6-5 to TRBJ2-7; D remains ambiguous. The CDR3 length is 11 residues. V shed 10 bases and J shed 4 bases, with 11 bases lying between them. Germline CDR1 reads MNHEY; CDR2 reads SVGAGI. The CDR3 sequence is CATSAAYEQYF. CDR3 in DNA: TGTGCCACTTCTGCTGCATACGAGCAGTACTTC.

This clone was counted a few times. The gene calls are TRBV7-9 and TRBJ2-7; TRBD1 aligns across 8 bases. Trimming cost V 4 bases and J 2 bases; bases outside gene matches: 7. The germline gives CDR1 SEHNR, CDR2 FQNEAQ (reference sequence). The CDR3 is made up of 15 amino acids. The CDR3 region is CASSSPGQDAYEQYF. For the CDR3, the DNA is TGTGCCAGCAGCTCTCCGGGACAGGATGCCTACGAGCAGTACTTC.

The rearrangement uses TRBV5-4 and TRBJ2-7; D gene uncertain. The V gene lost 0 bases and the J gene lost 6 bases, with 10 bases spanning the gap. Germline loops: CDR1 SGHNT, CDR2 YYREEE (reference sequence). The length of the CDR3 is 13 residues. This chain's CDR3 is CASSLEAVSEQYF. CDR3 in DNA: TGTGCCAGCAGCTTGGAGGCAGTCTCCGAGCAGTACTTC.

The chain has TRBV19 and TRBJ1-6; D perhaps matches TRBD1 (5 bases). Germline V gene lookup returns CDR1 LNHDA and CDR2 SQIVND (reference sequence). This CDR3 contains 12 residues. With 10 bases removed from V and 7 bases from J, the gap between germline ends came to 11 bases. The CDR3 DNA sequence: TGTGCCACGGGACGGGAGAATTCACCCCTCCACTTT. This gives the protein CATGRENSPLHF.

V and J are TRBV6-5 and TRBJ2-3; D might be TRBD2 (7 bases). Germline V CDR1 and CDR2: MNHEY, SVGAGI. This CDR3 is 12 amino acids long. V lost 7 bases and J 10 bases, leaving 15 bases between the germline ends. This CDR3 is CASIGGGAAQYF. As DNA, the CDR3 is TGTGCCAGCATTGGCGGGGGCGCGGCGCAGTATTTT.

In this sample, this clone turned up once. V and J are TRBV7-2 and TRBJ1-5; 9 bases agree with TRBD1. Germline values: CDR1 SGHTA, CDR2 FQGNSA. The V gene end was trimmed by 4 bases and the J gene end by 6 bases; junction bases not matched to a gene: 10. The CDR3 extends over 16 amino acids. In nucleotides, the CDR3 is TGTGCCAGCAGCTCCTTGGGACAGGGTGAGGGTCAGCCCCAGCATTTT. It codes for CASSSLGQGEGQPQHF.

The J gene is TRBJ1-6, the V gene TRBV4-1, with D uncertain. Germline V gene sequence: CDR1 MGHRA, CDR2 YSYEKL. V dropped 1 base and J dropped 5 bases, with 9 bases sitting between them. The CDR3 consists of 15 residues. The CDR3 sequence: CASSQVAGDNSPLHF. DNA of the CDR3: TGCGCCAGCAGCCAAGTGGCTGGGGATAATTCACCCCTCCACTTT.

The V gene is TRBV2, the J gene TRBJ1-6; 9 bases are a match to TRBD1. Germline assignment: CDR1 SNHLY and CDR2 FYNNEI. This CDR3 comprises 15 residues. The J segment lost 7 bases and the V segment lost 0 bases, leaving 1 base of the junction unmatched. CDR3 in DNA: TGTGCCAGCAGTGAAGCGGGACAGGGAAATTCACCCCTCCACTTT. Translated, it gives CASSEAGQGNSPLHF.

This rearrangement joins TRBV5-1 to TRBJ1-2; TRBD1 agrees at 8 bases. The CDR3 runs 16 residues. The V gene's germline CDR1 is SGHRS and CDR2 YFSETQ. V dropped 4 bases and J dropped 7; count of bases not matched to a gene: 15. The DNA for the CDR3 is TGCGCCAGCAGCGCGAAACCCACGACAGGGGATAGTGGCTACACCTTC. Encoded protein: CASSAKPTTGDSGYTF.

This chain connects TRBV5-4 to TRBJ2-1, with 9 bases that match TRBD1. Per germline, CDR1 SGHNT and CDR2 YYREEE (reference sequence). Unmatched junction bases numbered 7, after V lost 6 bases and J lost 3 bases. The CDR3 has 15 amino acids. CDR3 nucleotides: TGTGCCAGCACCCTCGGGACAGGGCTCTACAATGAGCAGTTCTTC. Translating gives CASTLGTGLYNEQFF.

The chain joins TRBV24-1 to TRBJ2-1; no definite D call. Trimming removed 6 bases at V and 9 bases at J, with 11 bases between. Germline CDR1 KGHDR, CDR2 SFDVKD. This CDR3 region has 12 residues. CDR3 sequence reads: CATSTARSEQFF. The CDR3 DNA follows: TGTGCCACCAGTACGGCCAGAAGTGAGCAGTTCTTC.